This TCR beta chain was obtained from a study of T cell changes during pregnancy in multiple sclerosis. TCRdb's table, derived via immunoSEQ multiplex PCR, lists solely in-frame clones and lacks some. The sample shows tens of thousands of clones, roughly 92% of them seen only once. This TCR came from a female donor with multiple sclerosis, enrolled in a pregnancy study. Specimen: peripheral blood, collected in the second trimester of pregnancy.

Here the CDR3 reads CASSWTGLEAFF. The CDR3 nucleotides are TGTGCCAGCAGCTGGACAGGGCTTGAGGCTTTCTTT. The chain carries TRBV7-2 and TRBJ1-1, with 8 bases aligning to TRBD1. This CDR3 has 12 amino acids. The V segment lost 4 bases and the J segment 11 bases; nucleotides outside the gene matches: 6. CDR1 is SGHTA, CDR2 FQGNSA, per germline. Using reference TRBV7-2 and TRBJ1-1 for the parts outside the CDR3, the full variable domain is GAGVSQSPSNKVTEKGKDVELRCDPISGHTALYWYRQSLGQGLEFLIYFQGNSAPDKSGLPSDRFSAERTGGSVSTLTIQRTQQEDSAVYLCASSWTGLEAFFGQGTRLTVV.